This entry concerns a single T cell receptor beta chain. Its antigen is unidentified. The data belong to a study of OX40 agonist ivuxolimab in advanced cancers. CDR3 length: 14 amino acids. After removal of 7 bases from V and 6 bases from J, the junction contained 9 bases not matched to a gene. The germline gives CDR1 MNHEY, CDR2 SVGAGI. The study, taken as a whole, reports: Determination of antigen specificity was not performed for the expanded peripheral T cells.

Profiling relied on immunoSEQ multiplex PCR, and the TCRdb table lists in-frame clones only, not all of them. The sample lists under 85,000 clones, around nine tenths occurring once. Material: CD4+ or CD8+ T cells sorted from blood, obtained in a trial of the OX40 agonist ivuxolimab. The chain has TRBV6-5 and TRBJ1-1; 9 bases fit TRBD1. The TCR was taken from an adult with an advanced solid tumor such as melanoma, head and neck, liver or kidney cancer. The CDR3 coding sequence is TGTGCCAGCAAAATAAAACAGGGGGCACCTGAAGCTTTCTTT. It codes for CASKIKQGAPEAFF.